These 18 T cell receptor beta chains share one sample of origin, sequenced in a study of shared clonotypes between healthy human individuals. Measured with immunoSEQ multiplex PCR; TCRdb has only the in-frame clones, and not every one. In the table there are over 850,000 clones, around 82% of which are singletons. Specimen: memory CD4+ T cells from PBMCs. Subset defined: CD45RA-negative fraction. These receptors came from a man aged 18 to 35 in good health. Some clones in this sample may be carry-over from other donors' samples.

The CDR3 DNA is TGTGCCAGCAGCATCCGGGGCGACCCTGGAAACACCATATATTTT. Its protein product is CASSIRGDPGNTIYF. The chain carries TRBV4-2 and TRBJ1-3, with a possible D match to TRBD1 (5 bases). Germline V gene data show CDR1 as LGHNA and CDR2 as YNFKEQ. V was cut by 5 bases and J by 2 bases, with 13 bases left in between. The CDR3 length is 15 residues.

Points on this clone: Additional DNA sequences in this sample encode the identical CDR3. J is TRBJ2-5 and V is TRBV7-2; D gene uncertain. Germline CDR1 SGHTA, CDR2 FQGNSA. Trimming left V 0 bases short and J 5 bases short, with 7 bases between. The CDR3 covers 13 residues. For the CDR3, the DNA is TGTGCCAGCAGCTTAGCGCGTGGGGAGACCCAGTACTTC. Its translation is CASSLARGETQYF.

This clone has only one observation. The chain joins TRBV7-3 to TRBJ2-2; TRBD1 aligns across 7 bases. The CDR3 totals 17 residues. Trimming cost V 1 base and J 1 base; bases outside gene matches: 6. CDR1 and CDR2 (germline): SGHTA, FQGTGA. Here the CDR3 reads CASSLRGRTGNTGELFF. The CDR3 DNA is TGTGCCAGCAGCTTAAGAGGCCGGACAGGGAACACCGGGGAGCTGTTTTTT.

The chain uses TRBV5-1 and TRBJ2-1; 12 nucleotides match TRBD2. Unmatched junction bases numbered 4, after V lost 5 bases and J lost 4 bases. Per germline, CDR1 SGHRS and CDR2 YFSETQ. This CDR3 region has 15 residues. CDR3 sequence (DNA): TGCGCCAGCAGTCCACTAGCGGGAGGATACAATGAGCAGTTCTTC. The encoded protein is CASSPLAGGYNEQFF.

This chain joins TRBV9 and TRBJ2-7, with 8 positions matching TRBD1. The CDR3 runs to 15 residues. The junction had 7 bases not matched to a gene; V was cut back by 5 bases and J by 0 bases. Per germline, CDR1 SGDLS and CDR2 YYNGEE. The CDR3 DNA reads TGTGCCAGCAGTTTGACAGGGGAGTTCTCCTACGAGCAGTACTTC. This sequence encodes CASSLTGEFSYEQYF.

The rearrangement uses TRBV29-1 and TRBJ2-5; TRBD1 aligns across 12 bases. V dropped 7 bases and J dropped 5; count of bases not matched to a gene: 8. CDR3 length equals 14 residues. Germline lookup yields CDR1 SQVTM and CDR2 ANQGSEA. The CDR3 protein is CSALGTGGAETQYF. The CDR3 nucleotides are TGCAGCGCCCTCGGGACAGGGGGCGCGGAGACCCAGTACTTC.

The rearrangement uses TRBV5-1 and TRBJ1-4; maybe TRBD1 (6 bases). This CDR3 has 14 residues. The germline CDR1 and CDR2 sequences are SGHRS and YFSETQ. V was trimmed by 4 bases and J by 6 bases, leaving 13 bases between them. CDR3 sequence reads: CASSRNGGDEKLFF. The CDR3 DNA follows: TGCGCCAGCAGCAGGAATGGGGGCGATGAAAAACTGTTTTTT.

This clone appeared a single time. The rearrangement links TRBV28 to TRBJ2-3, with 7 bases matching TRBD2. The CDR3 spans 15 residues. Germline V lookup: CDR1 MDHEN, CDR2 SYDVKM. The J segment lost 12 bases and the V segment lost 5 bases, leaving 17 bases of the junction unmatched. CDR3 coding DNA: TGTGCCAGCAGTGGAGCCGGGGAGGGACCATCTTCCCAGTATTTT. It encodes CASSGAGEGPSSQYF.

Worth noting for this clone: This CDR3 is also generated by other DNA sequences in the sample. J is TRBJ1-2 and V is TRBV7-2; D is uncertain. V was cut by 1 base and J by 3 bases, with 6 bases left in between. The CDR3 is 13 residues long. Germline assignment: CDR1 SGHTA and CDR2 FQGNSA. CDR3 in DNA: TGTGCCAGCAGCTTAGGCGGTGACTATGGCTACACCTTC. Its translation: CASSLGGDYGYTF.

CDR3 region: CASTKAGSTNEKLFF. CDR3 DNA sequence: TGTGCCAGCACTAAGGCGGGTTCGACTAATGAAAAACTGTTTTTT. The chain carries TRBV11-2 and TRBJ1-4, with D uncertain. Germline CDR1 reads SGHAT; CDR2 reads FQNNGV. V lost 7 bases to trimming and J lost 2 bases, with 14 bases between them. The CDR3 loop spans 15 amino acids.

The chain joins TRBV28 to TRBJ2-7; D is possibly TRBD1 (6 bases). Deletions cut 8 bases from V and 2 bases from J, with 13 bases between. This CDR3 comprises 13 residues. CDR1 and CDR2 (germline): MDHEN, SYDVKM. CDR3 nucleotide sequence: TGTGCCAGCCGGCGCAGGGGACCCTACGAGCAGTACTTC. Translating gives CASRRRGPYEQYF. The variable domain in full, with the rest retrieved from reference TRBV28 and TRBJ2-7, is DVKVTQSSRYLVKRTGEKVFLECVQDMDHENMFWYRQDPGLGLRLIYFSYDVKMKEKGDIPEGYSVSREKKERFSLILESASTNQTSMYLCASRRRGPYEQYFGPGTRLTVT.

This clone has a count of ten or more. The sample holds other DNA sequences that translate to the same CDR3. This chain joins TRBV7-9 and TRBJ2-2, with no clear D. Germline V lookup: CDR1 SEHNR, CDR2 FQNEAQ (reference sequence). The CDR3 consists of 15 residues. Trimming stripped 2 bases from V and 4 bases from J, with 11 bases between. CDR3 nucleotide sequence: TGTGCCAGCAGCTTAAGTTCCGGTGGCACCGGGGAGCTGTTTTTT. Encoded protein: CASSLSSGGTGELFF.

V usage is TRBV21-1 and J usage is TRBJ2-7; TRBD1 is the table's D call and was not checked against the DNA. TRBV21-1 has pseudogene status. The CDR3 loop spans 17 amino acids. CDR3: CASSKALLGRGNDEQYF. The DNA for the CDR3 is TGTGCCAGCAGCAAAGCCCTCCTCGGAAGGGGCAACGACGAGCAGTACTTC.

This clone turned up a few times. The CDR3 DNA sequence: TGCGCCAGCAGCCATCTGGGACGGGGCTACACCTTC. Protein: CASSHLGRGYTF. This chain links TRBV4-3 with TRBJ1-2; TRBD1 is a possible D gene (5 bases). The V and J ends lost 3 bases and 8 bases respectively, with 10 bases between them. The germline CDR1 and CDR2 sequences are LGHNA and YSLEER. This CDR3 spans 12 amino acids.

Points on this clone: Other DNA sequences of this sample code for an identical CDR3. This sequence joins TRBV29-1 and TRBJ2-5; D is undetermined. V lost 4 bases and J lost 5, with 5 bases in between. Germline assignment: CDR1 SQVTM and CDR2 ANQGSEA. CDR3 length: 10 amino acids. CDR3 bases: TGCAGCGTTGGCAGGGAGACCCAGTACTTC. It is translated as CSVGRETQYF.

The rearrangement uses TRBV30 and TRBJ2-7, with D unresolved. The V gene's germline CDR1 is GTSNPN and CDR2 SVGIG (reference sequence). V was trimmed by 5 bases and J by 0 bases, leaving 14 bases between them. This CDR3 has 14 residues. CDR3 protein: CAWSKLGISYEQYF. DNA for the CDR3: TGTGCCTGGTCGAAATTAGGGATCTCCTACGAGCAGTACTTC.

The J gene is TRBJ1-2, the V gene TRBV28; 9 positions match TRBD1. V lost 2 bases and J lost 5; bases outside the gene matches: 9. The germline V gene encodes CDR1 MDHEN and CDR2 SYDVKM. This CDR3 comprises 16 residues. The CDR3 DNA sequence: TGTGCCAGCAGTTTAGCGGGTACAGGGGGCGGATATGGCTACACCTTC. The encoded protein is CASSLAGTGGGYGYTF.

Concerning this clone: The germline gene is not matched at one end of the junction; a read error may be the cause. The chain uses TRBV30 and TRBJ2-7; no clear D gene. This CDR3 spans 13 amino acids. Per the germline V gene, CDR1 is GTSNPN and CDR2 is SVGIG (reference sequence). CDR3 sequence: CAWSSRQTYGQYF. CDR3 coding DNA: TGTGCCTGGAGTTCCAGGCAAACCTACGGGCAGTACTTC.